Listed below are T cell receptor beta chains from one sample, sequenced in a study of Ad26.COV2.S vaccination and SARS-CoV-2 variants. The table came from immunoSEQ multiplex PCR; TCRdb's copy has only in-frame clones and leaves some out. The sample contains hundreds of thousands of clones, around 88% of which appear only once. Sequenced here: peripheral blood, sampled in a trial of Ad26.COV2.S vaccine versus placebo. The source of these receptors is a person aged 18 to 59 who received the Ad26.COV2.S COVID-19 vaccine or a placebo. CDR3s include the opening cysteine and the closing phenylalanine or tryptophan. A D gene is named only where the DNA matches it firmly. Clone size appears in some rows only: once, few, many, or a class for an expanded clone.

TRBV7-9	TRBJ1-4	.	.	TGTGCCAGCAGCTTAACACAGATTTCGGAAAAACTGTTTTTT	CASSLTQISEKLFF
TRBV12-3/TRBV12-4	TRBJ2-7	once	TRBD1	TGTGCCAGCAGTTTGAACAGGGGCTACGAGCAGTACTTC	CASSLNRGYEQYF
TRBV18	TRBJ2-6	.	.	TGTGCCAGCTCACCAGGGGGGTCCAACGTCCTGACTTTC	CASSPGGSNVLTF
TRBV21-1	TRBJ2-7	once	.	TGTGCCAGCAGATCCCAAGAGACAGTCTACGAGCAGTACTTC	CASRSQETVYEQYF
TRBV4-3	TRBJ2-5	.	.	TGCGCCAGCAGCCAAGGGGGGGCGACGGAGACCCAGTACTTC	CASSQGGATETQYF
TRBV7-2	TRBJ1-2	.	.	TGTGCCAGCAGCCGCAGGGGCACTAACTATGGCTACACCTTC	CASSRRGTNYGYTF
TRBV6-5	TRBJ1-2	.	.	TGTGCCAGCATGGCCGGCGGAAGCGGCTATGGCTACACCTTC	CASMAGGSGYGYTF
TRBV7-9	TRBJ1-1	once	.	TGTGCCAGCAGCCCACCCTTAAGGAACACTGAAGCTTTCTTT	CASSPPLRNTEAFF
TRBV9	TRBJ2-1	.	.	TGTGCCAGCAGCGCCCAGCAGGGTGAGCAGTTCTTC	CASSAQQGEQFF
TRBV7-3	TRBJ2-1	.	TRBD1	TGTGCCAGCAGCCGTCCGGGACAGGGGTACAATGAGCAGTTCTTC	CASSRPGQGYNEQFF
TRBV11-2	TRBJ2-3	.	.	TGTGCCAGCAGCTTAGTGGTTCTGCGGGGAGCTCGGGATACGCAGTATTTT	CASSLVVLRGARDTQYF
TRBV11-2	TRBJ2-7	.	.	TGTGCCAGCAGCCCAGCATTAGAACGTTGGTACGAGCAGTACTTC	CASSPALERWYEQYF
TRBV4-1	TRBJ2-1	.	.	TGCGCCAGCAGCCGTGGCCCGGCGGGCTACAATGAGCAGTTCTTC	CASSRGPAGYNEQFF
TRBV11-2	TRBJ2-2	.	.	TGTGCCAGCAGCTTAGTAGTTAGCGTAGTCACCGGGGAGCTGTTTTTT	CASSLVVSVVTGELFF
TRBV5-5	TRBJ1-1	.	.	TGTGCCAGCAGCCCTCGCCGACAGATGAACACTGAAGCTTTCTTT	CASSPRRQMNTEAFF
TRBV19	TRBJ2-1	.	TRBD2	TGTGCCAGTTCACTAGCGGGAGTGCGTAATGAGCAGTTCTTC	CASSLAGVRNEQFF
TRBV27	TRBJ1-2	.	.	TGTGCCAGCGGCAATTCACCGACCCCCGTGGGCTATGGCTACACCTTC	CASGNSPTPVGYGYTF
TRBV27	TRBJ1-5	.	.	TGTGCCAGCAGTTTATCAGGGGGTCGATGGCCCCAGCATTTT	CASSLSGGRWPQHF
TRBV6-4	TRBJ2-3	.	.	TGTGCCAGCAGCGCTCCCCTTCGGTGGAGCACAGATACGCAGTATTTT	CASSAPLRWSTDTQYF
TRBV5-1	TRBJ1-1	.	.	TGCGCCAGCAGCGGGGGAGTGGGGACCCAGAGCGCTGAAGCTTTCTTT	CASSGGVGTQSAEAFF
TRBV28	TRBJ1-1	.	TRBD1	TGTGCCAGCAGTTTAGGGGCACTAACAGGGGTAGGTGAAGCTTTCTTT	CASSLGALTGVGEAFF
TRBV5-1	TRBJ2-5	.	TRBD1	TGCGCCAGCAGCTCTTTCGGGACAGGGCGGGGTGCATATAGAGAGACCCAGTACTTC	CASSSFGTGRGAYRETQYF
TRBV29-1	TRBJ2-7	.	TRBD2	TGCAGCGTTGAAGAATTTGGCGGGAGGTCGGGCGAGCAGTACTTC	CSVEEFGGRSGEQYF
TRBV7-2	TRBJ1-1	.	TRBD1	TGTGCCAGCAGCTCGGGACAGCTTAACGAAGCTTTCTTT	CASSSGQLNEAFF
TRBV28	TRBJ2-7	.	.	TGTGCCAGCAGTTTCGGGACTCTAGATTCCTACGAGCAGTACTTC	CASSFGTLDSYEQYF
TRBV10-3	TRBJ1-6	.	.	TGTGCCATCAGTCCAGGGGAAGGTGTCTATAATTCACCCCTCCACTTT	CAISPGEGVYNSPLHF
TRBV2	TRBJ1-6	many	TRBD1	TGTGCCAGCATTCCCGGACAGGGACGGTCACCCCTCCACTTT	CASIPGQGRSPLHF
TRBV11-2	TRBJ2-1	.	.	TGTGCCAGCAACCCGTCCCTGGCATCAGCCAACTACAATGAGCAGTTCTTC	CASNPSLASANYNEQFF
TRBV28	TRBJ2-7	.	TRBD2	TGTGCCAGCAGCTCTGCGGCTAGCGGAGAACTTTACGAGCAGTACTTC	CASSSAASGELYEQYF
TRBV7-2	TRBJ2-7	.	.	TGTGCCAGCAGCTCTAGCATGGGGGGGCGCCTTGGGGAGCAGTACTTC	CASSSSMGGRLGEQYF
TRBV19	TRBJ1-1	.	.	TGTGCCAGTAGTATATTGGGCCGCGTTACTGAAGCTTTCTTT	CASSILGRVTEAFF
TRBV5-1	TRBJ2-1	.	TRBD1	TGCGCCAGCAGCTTGGGGGGACAGCAGTACAATGAGCAGTTCTTC	CASSLGGQQYNEQFF
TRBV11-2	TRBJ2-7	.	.	TGTGCCAGCAGCTTAGGGGGCCCGGGGGCCTACTACGAGCAGTACTTC	CASSLGGPGAYYEQYF
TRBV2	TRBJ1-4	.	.	TGTGCCAGCAGCCCTCTAGTTGAAAAACTGTTTTTT	CASSPLVEKLFF
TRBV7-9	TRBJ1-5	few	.	TGTGCCAGCAGCCCTACCTCAGCGGTCCGGAATCAGCCCCAGCATTTT	CASSPTSAVRNQPQHF
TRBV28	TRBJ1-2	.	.	TGTGCCAGCAGTCGGCAGGGATTAACCTATGGCTACACCTTC	CASSRQGLTYGYTF
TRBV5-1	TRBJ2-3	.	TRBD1	TGCGCCAGCAGCTTGGAGGGGGCGGCTCCCTCAGATACGCAGTATTTT	CASSLEGAAPSDTQYF
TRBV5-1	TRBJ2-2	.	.	TGCGCCAGCAGCCTATCGCCCGGTAACACCGGGGAGCTGTTTTTT	CASSLSPGNTGELFF
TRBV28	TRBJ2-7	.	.	TGTGCCAGCAGTTTACCACAGGGAGGGGACTACGAGCAGTACTTC	CASSLPQGGDYEQYF
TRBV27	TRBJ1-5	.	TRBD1	TGTGCCAGCAGTTTATCAGGGGGCGATCAGCCCCAGCATTTT	CASSLSGGDQPQHF
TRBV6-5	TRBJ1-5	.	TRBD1	TGTGCCAGCAGTTTGGGGCAGGGGGCATGGCAGCCCCAGCATTTT	CASSLGQGAWQPQHF
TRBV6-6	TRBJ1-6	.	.	TGTGCCAGCAGTTACGATTCACCCCTCCACTTT	CASSYDSPLHF
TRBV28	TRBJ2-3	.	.	TGTGCCAGCAGGGCCCGGCTAACGGGAGCGGGTACAGATACGCAGTATTTT	CASRARLTGAGTDTQYF
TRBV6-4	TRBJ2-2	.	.	TGTGCCAGCAGTGACGAGGTCTTCCTCGGGGAGCTGTTTTTT	CASSDEVFLGELFF
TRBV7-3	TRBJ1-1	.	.	TGTGCCAGCAGTTCAGCGGGGGGCACTGAAGCTTTCTTT	CASSSAGGTEAFF
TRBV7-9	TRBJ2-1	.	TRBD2	TGTGCCAGCAGCCCACTAGCGGGATCTTACAATGAGCAGTTCTTC	CASSPLAGSYNEQFF
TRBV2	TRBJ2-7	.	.	TGTGCCAGCAGCCACGGGGGCACAGGGTCCTACGAGCAGTACTTC	CASSHGGTGSYEQYF
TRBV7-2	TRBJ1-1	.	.	TGTGCCAGCTATCCGTCTAAAGGGGACACTGAAGCTTTCTTT	CASYPSKGDTEAFF
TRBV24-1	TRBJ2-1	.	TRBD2	TGTGCCACCAGTGATTCCGGGACTAGCGGGATGAATGAGCAGTTCTTC	CATSDSGTSGMNEQFF
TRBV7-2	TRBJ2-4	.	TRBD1	TGTGCCAGCAGCTTAGATCGACAGGGGCAAAACATTCAGTACTTC	CASSLDRQGQNIQYF